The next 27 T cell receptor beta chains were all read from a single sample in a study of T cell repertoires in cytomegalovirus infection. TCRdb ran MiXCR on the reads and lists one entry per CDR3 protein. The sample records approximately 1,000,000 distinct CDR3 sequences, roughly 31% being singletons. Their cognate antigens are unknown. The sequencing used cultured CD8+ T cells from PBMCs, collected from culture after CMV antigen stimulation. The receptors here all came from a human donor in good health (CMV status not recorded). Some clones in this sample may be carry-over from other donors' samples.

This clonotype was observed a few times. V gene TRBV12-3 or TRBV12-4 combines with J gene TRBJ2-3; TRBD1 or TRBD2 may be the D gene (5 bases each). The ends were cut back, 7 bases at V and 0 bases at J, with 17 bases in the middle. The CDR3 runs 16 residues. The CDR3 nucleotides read TGTGCCAGCACCGCCCCCGGGGCCGGTAGCACAGATACGCAGTATTTT. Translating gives CASTAPGAGSTDTQYF.

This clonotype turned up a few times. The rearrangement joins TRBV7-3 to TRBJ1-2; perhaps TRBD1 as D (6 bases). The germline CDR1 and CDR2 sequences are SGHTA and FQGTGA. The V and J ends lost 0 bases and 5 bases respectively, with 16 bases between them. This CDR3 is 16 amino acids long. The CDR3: CASSLTLGGGAYGYTF. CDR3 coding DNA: TGTGCCAGCAGCTTAACCCTCGGTGGGGGGGCGTATGGCTACACCTTC.

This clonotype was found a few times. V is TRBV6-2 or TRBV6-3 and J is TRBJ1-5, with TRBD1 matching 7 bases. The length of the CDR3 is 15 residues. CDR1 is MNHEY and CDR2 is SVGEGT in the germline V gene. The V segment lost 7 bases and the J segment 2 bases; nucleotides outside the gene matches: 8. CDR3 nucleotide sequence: TGTGCCAGCATGGAGACAGGGCTTTGCAATCAGCCCCAGCATTTT. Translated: CASMETGLCNQPQHF.

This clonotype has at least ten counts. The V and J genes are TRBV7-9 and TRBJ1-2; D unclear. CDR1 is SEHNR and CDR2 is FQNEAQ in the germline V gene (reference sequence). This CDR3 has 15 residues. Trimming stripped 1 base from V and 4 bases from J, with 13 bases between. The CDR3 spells CASSLGRRSVYGYTF. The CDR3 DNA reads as TGTGCCAGCAGCTTAGGGCGGCGATCGGTCTATGGCTACACCTTC.

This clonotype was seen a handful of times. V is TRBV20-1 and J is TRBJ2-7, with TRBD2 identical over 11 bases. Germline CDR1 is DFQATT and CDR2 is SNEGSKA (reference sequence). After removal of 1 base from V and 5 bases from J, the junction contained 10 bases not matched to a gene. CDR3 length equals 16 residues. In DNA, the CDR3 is TGCAGTGCTAGAGGCCCTAGCGGGGGGACCTTCAACGAGCAGTACTTC. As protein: CSARGPSGGTFNEQYF.

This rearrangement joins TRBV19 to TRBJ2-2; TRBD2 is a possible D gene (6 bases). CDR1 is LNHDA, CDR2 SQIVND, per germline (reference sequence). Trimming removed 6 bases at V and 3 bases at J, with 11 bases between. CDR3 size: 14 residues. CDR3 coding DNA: TGTGCCAGTAGCAATAGCGGCCACACCGGGGAGCTGTTTTTT. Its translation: CASSNSGHTGELFF.

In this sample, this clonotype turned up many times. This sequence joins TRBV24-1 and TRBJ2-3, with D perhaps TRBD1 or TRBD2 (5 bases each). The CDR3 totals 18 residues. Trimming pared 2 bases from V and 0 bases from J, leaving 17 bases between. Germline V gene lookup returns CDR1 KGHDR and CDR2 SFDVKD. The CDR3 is CATSDSRDGDGSTDTQYF. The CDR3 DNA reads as TGTGCCACCAGTGATTCCCGCGACGGGGACGGTAGCACAGATACGCAGTATTTT.

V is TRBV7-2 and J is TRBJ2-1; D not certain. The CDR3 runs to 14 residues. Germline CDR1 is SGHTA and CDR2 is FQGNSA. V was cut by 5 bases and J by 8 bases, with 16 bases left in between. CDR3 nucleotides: TGTGCCAGCAGCACCGGGCCCTATATTGATGAGCAGTTCTTC. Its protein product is CASSTGPYIDEQFF.

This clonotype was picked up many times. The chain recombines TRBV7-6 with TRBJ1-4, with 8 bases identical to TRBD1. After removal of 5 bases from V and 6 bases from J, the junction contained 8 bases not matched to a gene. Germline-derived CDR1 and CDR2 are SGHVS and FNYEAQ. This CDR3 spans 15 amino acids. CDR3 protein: CASSPWTGRHEKLFF. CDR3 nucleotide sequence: TGTGCCAGCAGCCCTTGGACAGGGAGGCATGAAAAACTGTTTTTT.

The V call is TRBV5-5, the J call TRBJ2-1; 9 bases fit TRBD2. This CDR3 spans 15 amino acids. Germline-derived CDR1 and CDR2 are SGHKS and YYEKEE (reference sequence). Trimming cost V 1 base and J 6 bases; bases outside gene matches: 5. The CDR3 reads CASSLQRGALNEQFF. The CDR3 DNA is TGTGCCAGCAGCTTGCAGCGGGGGGCCCTCAATGAGCAGTTCTTC.

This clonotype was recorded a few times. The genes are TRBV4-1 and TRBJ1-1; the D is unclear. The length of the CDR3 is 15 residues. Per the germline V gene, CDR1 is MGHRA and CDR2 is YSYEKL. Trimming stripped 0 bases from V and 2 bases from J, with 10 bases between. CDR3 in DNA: TGCGCCAGCAGCCAAGATGAACCGGGAAACACTGAAGCTTTCTTT. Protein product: CASSQDEPGNTEAFF.

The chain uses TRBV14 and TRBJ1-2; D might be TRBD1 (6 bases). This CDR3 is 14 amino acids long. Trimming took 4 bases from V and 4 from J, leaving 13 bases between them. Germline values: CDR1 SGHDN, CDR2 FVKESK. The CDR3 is CASSPLGGPYGYTF. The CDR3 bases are TGTGCCAGCAGCCCGCTAGGGGGGCCCTATGGCTACACCTTC.

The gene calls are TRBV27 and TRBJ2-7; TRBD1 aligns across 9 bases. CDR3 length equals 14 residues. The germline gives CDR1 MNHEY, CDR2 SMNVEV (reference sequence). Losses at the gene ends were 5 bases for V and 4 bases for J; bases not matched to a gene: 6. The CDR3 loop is CASSLPGTGYEQYF. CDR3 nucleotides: TGTGCCAGCAGTCTGCCGGGGACAGGGTACGAGCAGTACTTC.

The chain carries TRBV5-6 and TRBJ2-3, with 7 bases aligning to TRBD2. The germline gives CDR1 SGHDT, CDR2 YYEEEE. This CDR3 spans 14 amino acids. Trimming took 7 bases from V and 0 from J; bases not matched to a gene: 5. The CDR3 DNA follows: TGTGCCAGCTGGAACGGGGGGAGCACAGATACGCAGTATTTT. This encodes CASWNGGSTDTQYF.

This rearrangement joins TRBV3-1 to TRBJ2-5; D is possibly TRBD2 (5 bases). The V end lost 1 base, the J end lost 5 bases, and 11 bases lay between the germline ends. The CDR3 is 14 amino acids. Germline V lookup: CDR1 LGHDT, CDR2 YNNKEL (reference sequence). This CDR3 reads CASSQGLRWETQYF. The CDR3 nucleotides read TGTGCCAGCAGCCAAGGACTAAGATGGGAGACCCAGTACTTC.

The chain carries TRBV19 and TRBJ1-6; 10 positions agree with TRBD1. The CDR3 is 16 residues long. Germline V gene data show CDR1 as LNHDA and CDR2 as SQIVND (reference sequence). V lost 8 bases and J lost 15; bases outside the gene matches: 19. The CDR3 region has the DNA TGTGCCAGTCCTGAGAAGGGTCCCGGAGACAGGGGGCTCCTCCACTTT. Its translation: CASPEKGPGDRGLLHF.

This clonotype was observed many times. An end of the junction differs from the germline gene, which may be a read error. The CDR3 sequence is CASSPLPTGFSYGYTF. The CDR3 DNA is TGTGCTAGCAGCCCCCTCCCGACAGGGTTTAGCTATGGCTACACCTTC. V usage is TRBV7-7 and J usage is TRBJ1-2, with 7 nucleotides matching TRBD1. This CDR3 is 16 amino acids long. Germline assignment: CDR1 SSHAT and CDR2 FNYEAQ (reference sequence).

This CDR3 is CATGTTSGVDNEQFF. The CDR3, as DNA: TGTGCCACCGGAACGACTAGCGGGGTTGACAATGAGCAGTTCTTC. This chain links TRBV24-1 with TRBJ2-1; 11 nucleotides agree with TRBD2. J lost 5 bases, V lost 9 bases, and 8 bases had no gene match. CDR1 is KGHDR, CDR2 SFDVKD, per germline. The CDR3 runs to 15 residues.

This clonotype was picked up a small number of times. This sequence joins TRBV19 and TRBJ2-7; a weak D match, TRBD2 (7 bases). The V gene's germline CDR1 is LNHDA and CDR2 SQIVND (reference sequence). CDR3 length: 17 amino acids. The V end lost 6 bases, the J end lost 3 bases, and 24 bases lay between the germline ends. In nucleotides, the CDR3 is TGTGCCAGTAGCCTGCTCGGGCGGGGGCTTGATCGCTACGAGCAGTACTTC. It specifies CASSLLGRGLDRYEQYF.

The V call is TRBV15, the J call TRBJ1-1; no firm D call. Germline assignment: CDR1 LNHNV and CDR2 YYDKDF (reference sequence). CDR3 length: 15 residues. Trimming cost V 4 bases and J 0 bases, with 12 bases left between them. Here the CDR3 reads CATSTRHGVNTEAFF. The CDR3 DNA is TGTGCCACCAGCACTCGTCACGGGGTGAACACTGAAGCTTTCTTT. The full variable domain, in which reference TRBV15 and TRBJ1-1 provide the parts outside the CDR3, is DAMVIQNPRYQVTQFGKPVTLSCSQTLNHNVMYWYQQKSSQAPKLLFHYYDKDFNNEADTPDNFQSRRPNTSFCFLDIRSPGLGDTAMYLCATSTRHGVNTEAFFGQGTRLTVV.

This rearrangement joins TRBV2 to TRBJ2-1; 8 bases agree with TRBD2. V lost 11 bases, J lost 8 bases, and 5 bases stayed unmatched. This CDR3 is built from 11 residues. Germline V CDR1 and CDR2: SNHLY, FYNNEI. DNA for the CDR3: TGTGCCCGGGGGGGATCCGATGAGCAGTTCTTC. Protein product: CARGGSDEQFF.

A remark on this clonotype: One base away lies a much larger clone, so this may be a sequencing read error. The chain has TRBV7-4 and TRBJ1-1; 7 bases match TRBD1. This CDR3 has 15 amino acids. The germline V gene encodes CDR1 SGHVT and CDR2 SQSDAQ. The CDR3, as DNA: TGTGCCAGCAGCTTCCGGACAGGCACGAACACTGATGCTTTCTTT. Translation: CASSFRTGTNTDAFF.

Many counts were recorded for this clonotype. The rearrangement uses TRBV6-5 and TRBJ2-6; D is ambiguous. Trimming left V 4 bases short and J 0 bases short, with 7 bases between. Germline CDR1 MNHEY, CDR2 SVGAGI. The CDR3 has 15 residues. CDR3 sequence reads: CASSSYSSGANVLTF. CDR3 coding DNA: TGTGCCAGCAGTTCGTACAGCTCTGGGGCCAACGTCCTGACTTTC.

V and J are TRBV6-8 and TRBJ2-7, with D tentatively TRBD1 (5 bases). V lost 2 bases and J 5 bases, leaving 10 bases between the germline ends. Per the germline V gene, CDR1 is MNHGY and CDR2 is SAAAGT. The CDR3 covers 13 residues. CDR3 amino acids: CASSYRGTDEQYF. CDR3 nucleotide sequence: TGTGCCAGCAGTTACAGGGGAACGGACGAGCAGTACTTC.

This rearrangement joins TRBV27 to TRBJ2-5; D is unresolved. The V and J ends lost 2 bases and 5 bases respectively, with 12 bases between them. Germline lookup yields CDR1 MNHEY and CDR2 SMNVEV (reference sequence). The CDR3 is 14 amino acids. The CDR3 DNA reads TGTGCCAGCAGTTTAAAAGGGTGGCATGAGACCCAGTACTTC. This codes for CASSLKGWHETQYF.

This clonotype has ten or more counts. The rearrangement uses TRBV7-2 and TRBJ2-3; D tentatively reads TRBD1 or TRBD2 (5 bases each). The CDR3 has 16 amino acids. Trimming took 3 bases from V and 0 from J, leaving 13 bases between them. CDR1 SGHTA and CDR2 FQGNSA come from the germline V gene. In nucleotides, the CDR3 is TGTGCCAGCAGCTTTCAATGGGGGAGAAGCACAGATACGCAGTATTTT. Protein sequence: CASSFQWGRSTDTQYF.

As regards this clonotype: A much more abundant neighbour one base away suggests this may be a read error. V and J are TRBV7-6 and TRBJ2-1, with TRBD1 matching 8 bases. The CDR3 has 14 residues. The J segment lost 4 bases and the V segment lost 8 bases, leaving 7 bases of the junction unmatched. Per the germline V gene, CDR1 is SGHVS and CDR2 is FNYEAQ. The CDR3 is CASSGQGLYNEQFF. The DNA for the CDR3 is TGTGCCAGCTCCGGACAGGGTTTGTACAATGAGCAGTTCTTC.